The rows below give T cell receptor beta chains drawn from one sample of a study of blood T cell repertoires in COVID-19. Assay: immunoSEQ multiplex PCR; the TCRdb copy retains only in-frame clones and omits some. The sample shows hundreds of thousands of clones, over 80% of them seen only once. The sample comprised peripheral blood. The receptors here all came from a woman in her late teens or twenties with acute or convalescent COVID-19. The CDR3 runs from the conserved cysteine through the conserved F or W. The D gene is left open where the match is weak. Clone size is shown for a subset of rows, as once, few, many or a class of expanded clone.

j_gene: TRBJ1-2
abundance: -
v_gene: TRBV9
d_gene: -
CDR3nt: TGTGCCAGCAGCGTACCAGGCTCGAAAGGCTACACCTTC
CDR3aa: CASSVPGSKGYTF

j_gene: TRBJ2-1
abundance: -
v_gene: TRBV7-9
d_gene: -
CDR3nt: TGTGCCAGCAGCACGGGGATTTCCTACAATGAGCAGTTCTTC
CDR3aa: CASSTGISYNEQFF

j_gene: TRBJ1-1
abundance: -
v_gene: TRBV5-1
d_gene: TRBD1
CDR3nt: TGCGCCAGCAGCCCGACGTTGACAGGGATGAACACTGAAGCTTTCTTT
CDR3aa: CASSPTLTGMNTEAFF

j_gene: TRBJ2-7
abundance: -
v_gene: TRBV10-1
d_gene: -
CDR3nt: TGCGCCAGCAGTGAGTTTAGCGGCGAGCAGTACTTC
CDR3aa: CASSEFSGEQYF

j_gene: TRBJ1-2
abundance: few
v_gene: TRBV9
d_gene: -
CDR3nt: TGTGCCAGCAGCGTAGCGGGGGACCCCGTCTATGGCTACACCTTC
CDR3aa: CASSVAGDPVYGYTF

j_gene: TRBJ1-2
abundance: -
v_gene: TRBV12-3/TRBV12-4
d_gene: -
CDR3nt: TGTGCCAGCAGGACTTTCCGTAACTATGGCTACACCTTC
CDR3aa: CASRTFRNYGYTF

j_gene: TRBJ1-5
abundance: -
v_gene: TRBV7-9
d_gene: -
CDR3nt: TGTGCCATTTCGGACAAGAGTAACAATCAGCCCCAGCATTTT
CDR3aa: CAISDKSNNQPQHF

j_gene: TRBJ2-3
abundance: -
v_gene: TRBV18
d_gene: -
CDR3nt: TGTGCCAGCTCACTTTACGACGGTTTGACTAGCACAGATACGCAGTATTTT
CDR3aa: CASSLYDGLTSTDTQYF

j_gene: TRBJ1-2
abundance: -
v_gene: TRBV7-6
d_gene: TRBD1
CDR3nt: TGTGCCAGCAGCTTTTCTCCGGGACAGGGGTATGGCTACACCTTC
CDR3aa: CASSFSPGQGYGYTF

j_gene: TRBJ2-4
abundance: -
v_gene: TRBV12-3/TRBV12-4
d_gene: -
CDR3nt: TGTGCCAGCAGTCCGGTGGCCAAAAACATTCAGTACTTC
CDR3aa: CASSPVAKNIQYF

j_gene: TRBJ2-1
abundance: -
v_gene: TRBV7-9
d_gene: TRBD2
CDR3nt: TGTGCCAGCAGCCTCGATAGCGGGGGGGCCGGGAATGAGCAGTTCTTC
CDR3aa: CASSLDSGGAGNEQFF

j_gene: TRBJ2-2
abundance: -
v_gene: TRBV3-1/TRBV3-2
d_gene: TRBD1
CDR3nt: TGTGCCAGCAGGCAGGGACAGGGGAACACCGGGGAGCTGTTTTTT
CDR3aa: CASRQGQGNTGELFF

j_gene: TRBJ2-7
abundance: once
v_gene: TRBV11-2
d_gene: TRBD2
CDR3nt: TGTGCCAGCAGCCCCGGTGGGGGGGTCGAGCAGTACTTC
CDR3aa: CASSPGGGVEQYF

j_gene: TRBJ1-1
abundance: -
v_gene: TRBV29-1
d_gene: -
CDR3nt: TGCAGCGTTGAAGTGGGCAGGGTCATGAACACTGAAGCTTTCTTT
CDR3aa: CSVEVGRVMNTEAFF

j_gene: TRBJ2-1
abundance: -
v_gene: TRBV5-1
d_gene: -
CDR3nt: TGCGCCAGCAGCAGGCTCGATAAGAGACAAAAGGCCCACAATGAGCAGTTCTTC
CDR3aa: CASSRLDKRQKAHNEQFF

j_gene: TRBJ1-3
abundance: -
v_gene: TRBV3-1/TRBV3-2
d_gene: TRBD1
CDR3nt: TGTGCCAGCAGCCAAGTTTTGGGCAGGGGGTCCCCCGGAAACACCATATATTTT
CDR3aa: CASSQVLGRGSPGNTIYF